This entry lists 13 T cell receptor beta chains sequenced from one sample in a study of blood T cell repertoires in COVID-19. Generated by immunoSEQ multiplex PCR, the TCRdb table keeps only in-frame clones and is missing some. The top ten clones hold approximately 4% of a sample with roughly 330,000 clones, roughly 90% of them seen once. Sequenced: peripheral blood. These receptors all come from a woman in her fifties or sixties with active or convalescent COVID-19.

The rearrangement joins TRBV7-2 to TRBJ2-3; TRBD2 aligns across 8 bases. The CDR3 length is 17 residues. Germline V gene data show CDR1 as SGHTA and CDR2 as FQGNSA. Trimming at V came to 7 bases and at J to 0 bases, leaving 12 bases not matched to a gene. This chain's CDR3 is CASTKPRERESTDTQYF. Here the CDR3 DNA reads TGTGCCAGCACCAAGCCCCGAGAGCGGGAGAGCACAGATACGCAGTATTTT.

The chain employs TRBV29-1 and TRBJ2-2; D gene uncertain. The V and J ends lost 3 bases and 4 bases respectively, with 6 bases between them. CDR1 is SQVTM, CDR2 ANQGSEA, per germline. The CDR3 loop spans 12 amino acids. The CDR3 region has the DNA TGCAGCGTTGATCGGAGCACCGGGGAGCTGTTTTTT. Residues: CSVDRSTGELFF.

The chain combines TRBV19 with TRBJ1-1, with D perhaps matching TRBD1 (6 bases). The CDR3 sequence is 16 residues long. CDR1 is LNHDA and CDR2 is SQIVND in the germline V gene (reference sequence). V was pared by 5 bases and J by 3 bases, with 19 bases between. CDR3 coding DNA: TGTGCCAGTAGTGCCGGCCCCACAGGGACGGACACTGAAGCTTTCTTT. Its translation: CASSAGPTGTDTEAFF.

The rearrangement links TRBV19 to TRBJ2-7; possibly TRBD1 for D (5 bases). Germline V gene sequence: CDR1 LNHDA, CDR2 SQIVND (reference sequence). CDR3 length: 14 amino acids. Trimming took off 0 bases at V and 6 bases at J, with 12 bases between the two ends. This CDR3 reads CASSIDRDYGEQYF. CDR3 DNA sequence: TGTGCCAGTAGTATAGACAGGGATTATGGCGAGCAGTACTTC.

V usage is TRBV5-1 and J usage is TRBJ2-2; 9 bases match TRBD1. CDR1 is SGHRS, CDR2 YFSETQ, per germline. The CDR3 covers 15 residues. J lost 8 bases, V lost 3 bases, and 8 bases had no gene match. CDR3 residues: CASSSGQGIMGELFF. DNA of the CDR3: TGCGCCAGCAGCTCAGGACAGGGGATCATGGGGGAGCTGTTTTTT.

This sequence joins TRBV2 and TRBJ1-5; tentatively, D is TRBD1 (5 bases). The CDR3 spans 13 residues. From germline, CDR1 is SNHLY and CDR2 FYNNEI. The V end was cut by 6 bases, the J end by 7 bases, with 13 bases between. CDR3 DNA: TGTGCCAGCAGAGTAGGGGTTGGGCAGCCCCAGCATTTT. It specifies CASRVGVGQPQHF.

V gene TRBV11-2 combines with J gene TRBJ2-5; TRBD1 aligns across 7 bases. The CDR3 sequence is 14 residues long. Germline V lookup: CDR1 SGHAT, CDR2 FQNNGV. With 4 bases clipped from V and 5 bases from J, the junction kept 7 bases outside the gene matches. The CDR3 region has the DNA TGTGCCAGCAGCTCCTACAGGGGTCGGGAGACCCAGTACTTC. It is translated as CASSSYRGRETQYF.

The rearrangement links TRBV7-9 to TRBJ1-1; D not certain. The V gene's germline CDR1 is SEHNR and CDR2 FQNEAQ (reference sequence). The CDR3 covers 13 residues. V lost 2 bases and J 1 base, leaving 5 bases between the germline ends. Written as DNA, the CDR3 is TGTGCCAGCAGCTTACCAGGGAACACTGAAGCTTTCTTT. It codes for CASSLPGNTEAFF.

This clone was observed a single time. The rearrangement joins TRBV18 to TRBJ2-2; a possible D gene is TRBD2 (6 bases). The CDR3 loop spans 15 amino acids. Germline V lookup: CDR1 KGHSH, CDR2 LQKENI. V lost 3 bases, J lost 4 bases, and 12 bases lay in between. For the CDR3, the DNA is TGTGCCAGCTCACCTATCGCGGGGATCACCGGGGAGCTGTTTTTT. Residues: CASSPIAGITGELFF.

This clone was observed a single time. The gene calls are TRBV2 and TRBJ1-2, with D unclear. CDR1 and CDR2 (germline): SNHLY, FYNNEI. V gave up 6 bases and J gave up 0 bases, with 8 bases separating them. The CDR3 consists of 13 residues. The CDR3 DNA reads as TGTGCCAGCAGCCCTAAGTCTAACTATGGCTACACCTTC. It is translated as CASSPKSNYGYTF. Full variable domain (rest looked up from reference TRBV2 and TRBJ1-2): EPEVTQTPSHQVTQMGQEVILRCVPISNHLYFYWYRQILGQKVEFLVSFYNNEISEKSEIFDDQFSVERPDGSNFTLKIRSTKLEDSAMYFCASSPKSNYGYTFGSGTRLTVV.

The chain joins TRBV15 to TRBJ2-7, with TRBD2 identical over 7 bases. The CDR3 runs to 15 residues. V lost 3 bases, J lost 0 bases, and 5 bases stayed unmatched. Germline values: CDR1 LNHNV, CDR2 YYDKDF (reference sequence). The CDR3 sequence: CATSSSRTSSYEQYF. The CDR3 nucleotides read TGTGCCACCAGCAGCTCGCGGACTAGCTCCTACGAGCAGTACTTC. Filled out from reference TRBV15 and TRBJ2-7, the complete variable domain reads DAMVIQNPRYQVTQFGKPVTLSCSQTLNHNVMYWYQQKSSQAPKLLFHYYDKDFNNEADTPDNFQSRRPNTSFCFLDIRSPGLGDTAMYLCATSSSRTSSYEQYFGPGTRLTVT.

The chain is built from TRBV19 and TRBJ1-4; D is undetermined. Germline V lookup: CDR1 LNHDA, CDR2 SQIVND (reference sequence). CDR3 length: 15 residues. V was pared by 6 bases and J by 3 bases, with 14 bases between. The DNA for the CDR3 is TGTGCCAGTAGCCCCCCGGGGTTTGCTAATGAAAAACTGTTTTTT. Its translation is CASSPPGFANEKLFF. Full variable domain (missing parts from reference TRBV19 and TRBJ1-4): DGGITQSPKYLFRKEGQNVTLSCEQNLNHDAMYWYRQDPGQGLRLIYYSQIVNDFQKGDIAEGYSVSREKKESFPLTVTSAQKNPTAFYLCASSPPGFANEKLFFGSGTQLSVL.

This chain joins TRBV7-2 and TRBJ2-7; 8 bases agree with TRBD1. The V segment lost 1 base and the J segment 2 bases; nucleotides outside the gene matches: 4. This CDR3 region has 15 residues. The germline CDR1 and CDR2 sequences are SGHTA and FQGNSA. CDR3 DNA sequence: TGTGCCAGCAGCTTAGGAGGACAGGGACCCTACGAGCAGTACTTC. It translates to CASSLGGQGPYEQYF.